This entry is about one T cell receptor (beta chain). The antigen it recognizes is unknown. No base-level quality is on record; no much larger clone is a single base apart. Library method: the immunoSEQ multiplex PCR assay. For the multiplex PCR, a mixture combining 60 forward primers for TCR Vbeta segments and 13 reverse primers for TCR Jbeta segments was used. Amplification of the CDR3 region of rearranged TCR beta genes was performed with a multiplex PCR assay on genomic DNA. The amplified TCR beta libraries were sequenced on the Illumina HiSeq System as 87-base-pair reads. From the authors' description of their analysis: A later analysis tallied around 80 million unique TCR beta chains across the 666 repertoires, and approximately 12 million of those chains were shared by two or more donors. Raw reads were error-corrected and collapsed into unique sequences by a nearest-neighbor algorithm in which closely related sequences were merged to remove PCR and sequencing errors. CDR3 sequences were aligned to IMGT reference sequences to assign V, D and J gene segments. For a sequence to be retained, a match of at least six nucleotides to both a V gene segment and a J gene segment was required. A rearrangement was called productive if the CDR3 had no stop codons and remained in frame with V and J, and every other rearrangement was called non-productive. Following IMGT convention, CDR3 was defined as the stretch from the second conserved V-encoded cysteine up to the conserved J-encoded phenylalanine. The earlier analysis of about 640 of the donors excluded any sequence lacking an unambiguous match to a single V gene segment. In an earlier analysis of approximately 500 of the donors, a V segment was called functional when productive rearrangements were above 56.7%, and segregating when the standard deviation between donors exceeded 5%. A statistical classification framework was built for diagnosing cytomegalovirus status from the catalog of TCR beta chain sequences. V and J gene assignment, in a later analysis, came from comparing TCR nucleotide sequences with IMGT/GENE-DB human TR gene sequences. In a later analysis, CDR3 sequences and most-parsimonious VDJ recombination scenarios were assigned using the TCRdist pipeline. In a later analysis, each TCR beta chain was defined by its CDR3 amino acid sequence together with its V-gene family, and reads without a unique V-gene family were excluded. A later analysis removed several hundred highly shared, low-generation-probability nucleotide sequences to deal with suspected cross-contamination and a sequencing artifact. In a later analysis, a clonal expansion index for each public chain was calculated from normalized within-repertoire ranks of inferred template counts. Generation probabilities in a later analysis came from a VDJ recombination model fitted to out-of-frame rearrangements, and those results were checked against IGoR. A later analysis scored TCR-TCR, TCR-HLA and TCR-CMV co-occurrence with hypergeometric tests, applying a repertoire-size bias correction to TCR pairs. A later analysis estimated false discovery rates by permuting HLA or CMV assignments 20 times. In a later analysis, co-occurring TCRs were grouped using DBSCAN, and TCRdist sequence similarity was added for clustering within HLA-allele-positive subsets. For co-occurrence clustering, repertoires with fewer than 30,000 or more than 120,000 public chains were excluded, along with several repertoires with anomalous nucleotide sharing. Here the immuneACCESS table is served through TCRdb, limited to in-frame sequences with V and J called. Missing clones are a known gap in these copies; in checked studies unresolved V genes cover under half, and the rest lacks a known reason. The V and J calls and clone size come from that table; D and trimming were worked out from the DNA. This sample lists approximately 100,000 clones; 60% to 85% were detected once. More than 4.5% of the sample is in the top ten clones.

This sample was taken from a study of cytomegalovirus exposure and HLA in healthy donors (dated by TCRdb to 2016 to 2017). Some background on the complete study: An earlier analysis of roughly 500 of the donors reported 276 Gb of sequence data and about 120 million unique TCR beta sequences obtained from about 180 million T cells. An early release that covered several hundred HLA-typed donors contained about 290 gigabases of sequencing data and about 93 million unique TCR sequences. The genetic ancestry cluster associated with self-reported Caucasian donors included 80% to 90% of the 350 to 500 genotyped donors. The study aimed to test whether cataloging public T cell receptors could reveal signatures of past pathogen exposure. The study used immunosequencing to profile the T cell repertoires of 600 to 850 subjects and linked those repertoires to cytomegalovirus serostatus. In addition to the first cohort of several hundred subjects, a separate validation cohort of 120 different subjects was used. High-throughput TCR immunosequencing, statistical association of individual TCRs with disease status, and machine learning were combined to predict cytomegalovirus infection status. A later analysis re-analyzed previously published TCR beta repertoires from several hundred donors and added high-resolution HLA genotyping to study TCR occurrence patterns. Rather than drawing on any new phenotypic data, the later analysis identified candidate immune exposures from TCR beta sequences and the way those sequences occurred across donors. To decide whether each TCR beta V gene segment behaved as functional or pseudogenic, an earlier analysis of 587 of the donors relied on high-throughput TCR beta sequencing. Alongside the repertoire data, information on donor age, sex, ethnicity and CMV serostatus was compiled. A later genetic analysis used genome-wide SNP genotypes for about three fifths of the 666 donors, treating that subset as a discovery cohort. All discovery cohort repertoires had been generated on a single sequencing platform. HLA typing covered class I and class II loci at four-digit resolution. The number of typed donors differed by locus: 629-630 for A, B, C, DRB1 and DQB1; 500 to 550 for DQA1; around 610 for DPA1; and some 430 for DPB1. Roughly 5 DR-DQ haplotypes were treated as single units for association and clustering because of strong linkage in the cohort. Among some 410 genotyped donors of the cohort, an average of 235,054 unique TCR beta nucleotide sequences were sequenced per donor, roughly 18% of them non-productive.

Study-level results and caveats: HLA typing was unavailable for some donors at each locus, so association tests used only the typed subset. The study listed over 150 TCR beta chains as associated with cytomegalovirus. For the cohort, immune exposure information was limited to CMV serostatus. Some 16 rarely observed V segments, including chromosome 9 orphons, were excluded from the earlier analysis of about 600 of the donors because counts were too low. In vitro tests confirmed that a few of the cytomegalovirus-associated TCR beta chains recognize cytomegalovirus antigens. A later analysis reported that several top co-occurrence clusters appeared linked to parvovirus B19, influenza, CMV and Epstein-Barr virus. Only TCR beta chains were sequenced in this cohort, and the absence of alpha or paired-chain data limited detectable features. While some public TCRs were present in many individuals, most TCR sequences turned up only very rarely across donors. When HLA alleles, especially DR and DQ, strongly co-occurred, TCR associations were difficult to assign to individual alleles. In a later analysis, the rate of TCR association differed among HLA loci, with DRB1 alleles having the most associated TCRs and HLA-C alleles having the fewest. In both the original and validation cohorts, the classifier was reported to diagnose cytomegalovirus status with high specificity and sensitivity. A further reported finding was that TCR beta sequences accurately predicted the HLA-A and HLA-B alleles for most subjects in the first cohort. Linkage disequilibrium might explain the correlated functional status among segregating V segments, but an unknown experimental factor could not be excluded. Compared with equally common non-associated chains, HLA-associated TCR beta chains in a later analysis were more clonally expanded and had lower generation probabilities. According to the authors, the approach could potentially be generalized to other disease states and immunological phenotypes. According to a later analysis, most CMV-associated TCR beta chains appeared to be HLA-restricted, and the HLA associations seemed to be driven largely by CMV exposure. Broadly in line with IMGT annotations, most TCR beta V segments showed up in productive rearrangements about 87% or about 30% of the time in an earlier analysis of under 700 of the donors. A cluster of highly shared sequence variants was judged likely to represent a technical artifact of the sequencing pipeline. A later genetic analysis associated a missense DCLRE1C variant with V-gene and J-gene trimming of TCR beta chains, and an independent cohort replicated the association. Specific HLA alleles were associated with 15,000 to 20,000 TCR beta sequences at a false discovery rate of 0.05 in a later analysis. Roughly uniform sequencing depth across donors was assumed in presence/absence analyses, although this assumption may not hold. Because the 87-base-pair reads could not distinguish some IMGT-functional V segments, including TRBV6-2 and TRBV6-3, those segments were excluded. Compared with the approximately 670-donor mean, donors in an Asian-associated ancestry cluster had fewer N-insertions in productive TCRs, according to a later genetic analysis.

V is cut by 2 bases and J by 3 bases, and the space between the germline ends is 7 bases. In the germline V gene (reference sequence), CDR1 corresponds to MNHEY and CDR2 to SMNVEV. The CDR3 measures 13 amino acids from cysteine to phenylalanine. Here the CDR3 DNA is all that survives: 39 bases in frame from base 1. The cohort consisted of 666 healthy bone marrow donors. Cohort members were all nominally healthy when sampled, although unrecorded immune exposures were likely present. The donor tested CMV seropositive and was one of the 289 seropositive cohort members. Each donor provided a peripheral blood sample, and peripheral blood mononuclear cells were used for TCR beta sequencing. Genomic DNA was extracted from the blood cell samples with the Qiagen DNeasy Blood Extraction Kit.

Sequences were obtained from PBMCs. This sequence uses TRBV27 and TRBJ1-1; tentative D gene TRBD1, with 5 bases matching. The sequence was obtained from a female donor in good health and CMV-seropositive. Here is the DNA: TGTGCCAGCAGTTTACGGGGGTACACTGAAGCTTTCTTT. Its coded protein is CASSLRGYTEAFF.